Presented here are 29 T cell receptor beta chains from one specimen sequenced in a study of T cell responses to AZD1222 COVID-19 vaccine. The method was immunoSEQ multiplex PCR; TCRdb's version includes in-frame clones alone and lacks a portion of them. The sample includes 140,000 to 150,000 clones, around 85% of them seen just once. The input for sequencing was peripheral blood, taken on day 0 of AZD1222 vaccination. The receptors derive from an adult in good health.

This chain uses TRBV15 with TRBJ1-2; 7 nucleotides match TRBD1. The V gene end was trimmed by 2 bases and the J gene end by 6 bases; junction bases not matched to a gene: 6. In germline, CDR1 is LNHNV, CDR2 YYDKDF (reference sequence). This CDR3 has 14 residues. CDR3 bases: TGTGCCACCAGCAGACACCGACAGGGTGATGGCTACACCTTC. This translates into CATSRHRQGDGYTF.

The chain carries TRBV2 and TRBJ2-1, with D perhaps matching TRBD1 (5 bases). The CDR3 spans 14 residues. Germline V CDR1 and CDR2: SNHLY, FYNNEI. Between the trimmed V and J ends, which lost 3 bases and 3 bases, there was a span of 9 bases. The CDR3 DNA reads TGTGCCAGCAGTGACATACAGGACTACAATGAGCAGTTCTTC. Translation: CASSDIQDYNEQFF.

The chain uses TRBV2 and TRBJ1-5; D not resolved. The CDR3 has 14 amino acids. Germline V lookup: CDR1 SNHLY, CDR2 FYNNEI. Trimming removed 4 bases at V and 0 bases at J, with 7 bases between. The CDR3 is CASSGHGSNQPQHF. CDR3 sequence (DNA): TGTGCCAGCAGTGGACACGGTAGCAATCAGCCCCAGCATTTT.

The V and J genes are TRBV10-1 and TRBJ2-7; D possibly corresponds to TRBD2 (6 bases). Trimming cost V 3 bases and J 4 bases, with 13 bases left between them. CDR3 length equals 14 residues. Germline V gene sequence: CDR1 WNHNN, CDR2 SYGVQD (reference sequence). CDR3 in amino acids: CASSDWGVVYEQYF. CDR3 in DNA: TGCGCCAGCAGTGATTGGGGGGTAGTGTACGAGCAGTACTTC.

This clone has a handful of counts. The V gene is TRBV10-2, the J gene TRBJ2-1; 9 bases fit TRBD1. The CDR3 length is 16 residues. Per germline, CDR1 WSHSY and CDR2 SAAADI. J gave up 4 bases and V 2 bases, and 6 bases lay outside the gene matches. CDR3: CASSEVTDRGYNEQFF. CDR3 bases: TGCGCCAGCAGTGAGGTTACGGACAGGGGTTACAATGAGCAGTTCTTC.

This sequence joins TRBV4-1 and TRBJ2-7; TRBD2 matches at 9 bases. The junction had 5 bases not matched to a gene; V was cut back by 3 bases and J by 2 bases. CDR3 size: 15 residues. Germline V lookup: CDR1 MGHRA, CDR2 YSYEKL. The CDR3 sequence: CASSHTSGHPYEQYF. CDR3 sequence (DNA): TGCGCCAGCAGCCATACTAGCGGGCACCCCTACGAGCAGTACTTC.

This clone has a single count. The chain carries TRBV15 and TRBJ2-1; no firm D call. Germline V gene sequence: CDR1 LNHNV, CDR2 YYDKDF (reference sequence). Trimming left V 3 bases short and J 6 bases short, with 15 bases between. The CDR3 is 15 residues long. This CDR3 is CATSSALVPGNEQFF. The CDR3 coding sequence is TGTGCCACCAGCAGCGCCCTTGTTCCGGGCAATGAGCAGTTCTTC.

This sequence joins TRBV7-2 and TRBJ1-2, with 12 bases matching TRBD1. This CDR3 has 14 residues. V lost 5 bases and J lost 6; bases outside the gene matches: 4. Per the germline V gene, CDR1 is SGHTA and CDR2 is FQGNSA. The CDR3: CASSARDRGHGYTF. For the CDR3, the DNA is TGTGCCAGCAGCGCGCGGGACAGGGGGCATGGCTACACCTTC.

In DNA, the CDR3 is TGTGCCAGCAGCCAAGCCGCTGCAGGGTATTATGGCTACACCTTC. Its protein is CASSQAAAGYYGYTF. This sequence joins TRBV3-1 (or the pseudogene TRBV3-2) and TRBJ1-2, with D perhaps matching TRBD1 (5 bases). The CDR3 is made up of 15 amino acids. V lost 1 base to trimming and J lost 5 bases, with 14 bases between them. In germline, CDR1 is LGHDT, CDR2 YNNKEL (reference sequence).

J is TRBJ1-1 and V is TRBV4-1; D unclear. Between the trimmed V and J ends, which lost 1 base and 11 bases, there was a span of 14 bases. Germline V gene sequence: CDR1 MGHRA, CDR2 YSYEKL. This CDR3 has 13 amino acids. DNA of the CDR3: TGCGCCAGCAGCCAAGGGGTACTATTGGGGGCTTTCTTT. Its translation: CASSQGVLLGAFF.

V gene TRBV11-2 combines with J gene TRBJ1-2, with D possibly TRBD1 on 6 matching bases. The CDR3 has 15 residues. The V gene's germline CDR1 is SGHAT and CDR2 FQNNGV. Between the trimmed V and J ends, which lost 5 bases and 5 bases, there was a span of 18 bases. The chain's CDR3 is CASSLDTGADYGYTF. The CDR3 coding sequence is TGTGCCAGCAGCCTGGACACGGGGGCCGATTATGGCTACACCTTC.

V gene TRBV28 combines with J gene TRBJ1-5; TRBD1 matches at 7 bases. Germline CDR1 is MDHEN and CDR2 is SYDVKM. Germline trimming cut 3 bases from V and 3 bases from J; bases unmatched to any gene: 5. The CDR3 is made up of 15 amino acids. The CDR3 is CASSLTGSDNQPQHF. In DNA, the CDR3 is TGTGCCAGCAGTTTGACAGGGAGTGACAATCAGCCCCAGCATTTT.

This clone was counted between two and nine times. The V call is TRBV12-5, the J call TRBJ2-1; perhaps TRBD2 as D (7 bases). V lost 6 bases and J lost 7, with 25 bases in between. The CDR3 is 17 residues long. Germline V gene sequence: CDR1 LGHNT, CDR2 FRNRAP. The CDR3 region has the DNA TGTGCTAGTGGCCTTCCATTAGGGGGGGGCCTAGGAAATGAGCAGTTCTTC. Translating gives CASGLPLGGGLGNEQFF. Supplemented by reference TRBV12-5 and TRBJ2-1, the full variable domain reads DARVTQTPRHKVTEMGQEVTMRCQPILGHNTVFWYRQTMMQGLELLAYFRNRAPLDDSGMPKDRFSAEMPDATLATLKIQPSEPRDSAVYFCASGLPLGGGLGNEQFFGPGTRLTVL.

V usage is TRBV6-6 and J usage is TRBJ2-2; TRBD2 matches at 8 bases. After removal of 2 bases from V and 7 bases from J, the junction contained 6 bases not matched to a gene. Germline V CDR1 and CDR2: MNHNY, SVGAGI (reference sequence). The CDR3 loop spans 15 amino acids. The CDR3, as DNA: TGTGCCAGCAGTTACGGGCTAGCGGGCCTCGGGGAGCTGTTTTTT. Its translation is CASSYGLAGLGELFF.

V gene TRBV29-1 combines with J gene TRBJ2-7; possible D gene TRBD2, 6 bases. Germline V lookup: CDR1 SQVTM, CDR2 ANQGSEA. This CDR3 is 17 amino acids long. Trimming pared 4 bases from V and 2 bases from J, leaving 24 bases between. The chain's CDR3 is CSVAGWSGRRETYEQYF. Written as DNA, the CDR3 is TGCAGCGTTGCCGGGTGGTCAGGGCGGAGGGAGACCTACGAGCAGTACTTC.

This clone appeared once. The chain uses TRBV28 and TRBJ1-3; TRBD1 might be the D (6 bases). The CDR3 consists of 14 residues. The germline V and J ends were trimmed by 8 bases and 0 bases, with 11 bases remaining between them. Germline V lookup: CDR1 MDHEN, CDR2 SYDVKM. CDR3 residues: CASFRGSSGNTIYF. The CDR3 DNA reads as TGTGCCAGCTTCAGGGGTTCCTCTGGAAACACCATATATTTT.

V gene TRBV29-1 combines with J gene TRBJ2-7; no reliable D call. V lost 7 bases, J lost 0 bases, and 10 bases lay in between. Per germline, CDR1 SQVTM and CDR2 ANQGSEA. The CDR3 totals 12 residues. The CDR3 protein is CSGSQNSYEQYF. CDR3 bases: TGCAGCGGGTCGCAGAACTCCTACGAGCAGTACTTC.

This rearrangement joins TRBV6-5 to TRBJ1-4; D is undetermined. CDR3 size: 15 residues. V lost 7 bases to trimming and J lost 0 bases, with 12 bases between them. Per the germline V gene, CDR1 is MNHEY and CDR2 is SVGAGI. In DNA, the CDR3 is TGTGCCAGCACCCCCTCCGGGTCAACTAATGAAAAACTGTTTTTT. Protein: CASTPSGSTNEKLFF.

J is TRBJ2-7 and V is TRBV2; D is unclear. CDR3 length: 12 amino acids. Germline-derived CDR1 and CDR2 are SNHLY and FYNNEI. Trimming stripped 5 bases from V and 3 bases from J, with 8 bases between. CDR3 nucleotide sequence: TGTGCCAGCAGTTCTTCCCTCTACGAGCAGTACTTC. Protein product: CASSSSLYEQYF.

The chain combines TRBV2 with TRBJ2-2; D not certain. V was pared by 8 bases and J by 4 bases, with 14 bases between. Germline CDR1 reads SNHLY; CDR2 reads FYNNEI. CDR3 length: 14 residues. In DNA, the CDR3 is TGTGCCAGCGAGAAACCCCCGGTCACCGGGGAGCTGTTTTTT. This encodes CASEKPPVTGELFF.

This chain connects TRBV7-2 to TRBJ1-5, with 8 bases matching TRBD1. The CDR3 runs to 16 residues. The germline CDR1 and CDR2 sequences are SGHTA and FQGNSA. Losses at the gene ends were 3 bases for V and 0 bases for J; bases not matched to a gene: 4. Written as DNA, the CDR3 is TGTGCCAGCAGCTTTCAGGGGGCCCTTAGCAATCAGCCCCAGCATTTT. It codes for CASSFQGALSNQPQHF.

V usage is TRBV18 and J usage is TRBJ1-3; no clear D. This CDR3 contains 13 residues. Per the germline V gene, CDR1 is KGHSH and CDR2 is LQKENI. With 5 bases removed from V and 4 bases from J, the gap between germline ends came to 9 bases. The CDR3, as DNA: TGTGCCAGCTCATTCCCGGGGGGAAACACCATATATTTT. It yields the protein CASSFPGGNTIYF.

This clone was recorded only once. V is TRBV11-2 and J is TRBJ2-7; D remains unclear. Trimming shortened V by 5 bases and J by 1 base, and 9 bases separated the two germline ends. Germline V gives CDR1 SGHAT, CDR2 FQNNGV. The CDR3 spans 13 residues. The CDR3 nucleotides are TGTGCCAGCAGCCCTCGCGGTTCCTACGAGCAGTACTTC. Its translation is CASSPRGSYEQYF.

The rearrangement links TRBV6-5 to TRBJ2-1, with 7 bases that match TRBD2. The CDR3 consists of 15 residues. V was pared by 4 bases and J by 4 bases, with 7 bases of the junction left unmatched. Germline V gives CDR1 MNHEY, CDR2 SVGAGI. The CDR3 bases are TGTGCCAGCAGTTTTCGCGGGAGAATTTACAATGAGCAGTTCTTC. This encodes CASSFRGRIYNEQFF.

DNA of the CDR3: TGTGCCAGCAGCTTAGTCCCACTAGCGGGGTTCAATGAGCAGTTCTTC. This encodes CASSLVPLAGFNEQFF. The genes are TRBV7-2 and TRBJ2-1; 10 bases are a match to TRBD2. The junction had 6 bases not matched to a gene; V was cut back by 1 base and J by 6 bases. Per the germline V gene, CDR1 is SGHTA and CDR2 is FQGNSA. The CDR3 extends over 16 amino acids. Combining the CDR3 with reference TRBV7-2 and TRBJ2-1 gives the whole variable domain GAGVSQSPSNKVTEKGKDVELRCDPISGHTALYWYRQSLGQGLEFLIYFQGNSAPDKSGLPSDRFSAERTGGSVSTLTIQRTQQEDSAVYLCASSLVPLAGFNEQFFGPGTRLTVL.

This clone was counted a single time. The J gene is TRBJ2-1, the V gene TRBV9; D is unresolved. The V gene's germline CDR1 is SGDLS and CDR2 YYNGEE. The CDR3 loop spans 15 amino acids. V was trimmed by 4 bases and J by 2 bases, leaving 13 bases between them. The chain's CDR3 is CASSYSAGTYNEQFF. The CDR3 DNA follows: TGTGCCAGCAGCTATTCCGCAGGAACCTACAATGAGCAGTTCTTC.

This sequence joins TRBV9 and TRBJ1-1; 10 bases match TRBD1. Trimming took 0 bases from V and 4 from J; bases not matched to a gene: 3. This CDR3 is 15 amino acids long. Germline CDR1 is SGDLS and CDR2 is YYNGEE. The CDR3 loop is CASSVGTGGFTEAFF. The CDR3 DNA sequence: TGTGCCAGCAGCGTAGGGACAGGGGGATTCACTGAAGCTTTCTTT. The whole variable domain, remainder taken from reference TRBV9 and TRBJ1-1, is DSGVTQTPKHLITATGQRVTLRCSPRSGDLSVYWYQQSLDQGLQFLIQYYNGEERAKGNILERFSAQQFPDLHSELNLSSLELGDSALYFCASSVGTGGFTEAFFGQGTRLTVV.

This clone has a single count. This chain links TRBV19 with TRBJ2-4, with D hard to call. Trimming took off 5 bases at V and 8 bases at J, with 13 bases between the two ends. The CDR3 has 13 amino acids. Germline V gene data show CDR1 as LNHDA and CDR2 as SQIVND (reference sequence). CDR3 coding DNA: TGTGCCAGTAGTCTCGACGGCTGGGACATTCAGTACTTC. Translation: CASSLDGWDIQYF. Based on the CDR3 plus reference TRBV19 and TRBJ2-4, the full variable domain is DGGITQSPKYLFRKEGQNVTLSCEQNLNHDAMYWYRQDPGQGLRLIYYSQIVNDFQKGDIAEGYSVSREKKESFPLTVTSAQKNPTAFYLCASSLDGWDIQYFGAGTRLSVL.

V usage is TRBV28 and J usage is TRBJ1-1; no clear D gene. The ends were cut back, 5 bases at V and 1 base at J, with 8 bases in the middle. This CDR3 is built from 13 residues. Per germline, CDR1 MDHEN and CDR2 SYDVKM. CDR3 amino acids: CASSTAENTEAFF. DNA of the CDR3: TGTGCCAGCAGTACCGCCGAGAACACTGAAGCTTTCTTT.